What follows are 30 T cell receptor beta chains derived from one specimen sequenced in a study of early stage breast cancer tumors (dated by TCRdb to between 2016 and 2019). Receptor amplification or capture employed the immunoSEQ multiplex PCR assay. TCRdb obtained this table from immuneACCESS and retained in-frame rearrangements with V and J assigned. These tables miss some clones; where compared with another copy, unresolved V genes account for less than half of the shortfall, and the remainder is unexplained. This sample comprises around 78,000 clones, roughly 80% of them detected only once. The ten largest clones take up 3.5% of the sample. The sequenced sample consisted of blood. Source of these receptors: a person between 55 and 69 years old with breast cancer.

This sequence joins TRBV15 and TRBJ2-5; 7 nucleotides match TRBD1. This CDR3 region has 15 residues. The junction had 7 bases not matched to a gene; V was cut back by 2 bases and J by 4 bases. Per the germline V gene, CDR1 is LNHNV and CDR2 is YYDKDF (reference sequence). Here the CDR3 reads CATSRRGPGGETQYF. As DNA, the CDR3 is TGTGCCACCAGCAGAAGAGGCCCAGGGGGAGAGACCCAGTACTTC.

V is TRBV15 and J is TRBJ1-6; 8 nucleotides line up with TRBD1. V was pared by 3 bases and J by 7 bases, with 5 bases of the junction left unmatched. Germline V gene sequence: CDR1 LNHNV, CDR2 YYDKDF (reference sequence). The CDR3 length is 15 residues. DNA of the CDR3: TGTGCCACCAGCAGCGAAGGACAGGGAAATTCACCCCTCCACTTT. Its protein is CATSSEGQGNSPLHF. The full variable domain, rest sourced from reference TRBV15 and TRBJ1-6, is DAMVIQNPRYQVTQFGKPVTLSCSQTLNHNVMYWYQQKSSQAPKLLFHYYDKDFNNEADTPDNFQSRRPNTSFCFLDIRSPGLGDTAMYLCATSSEGQGNSPLHFGNGTRLTVT.

V usage is TRBV30 and J usage is TRBJ1-5, with D tentatively TRBD1 (5 bases). CDR1 and CDR2 from the germline V gene are GTSNPN and SVGIG (reference sequence). The CDR3 spans 15 residues. V dropped 2 bases and J dropped 1 base, with 12 bases sitting between them. The chain's CDR3 is CAWSLGRRSNQPQHF. The CDR3 nucleotides read TGTGCCTGGAGTCTGGGGCGTCGGAGCAATCAGCCCCAGCATTTT.

This chain links TRBV6-5 with TRBJ1-4, with D possibly being TRBD1 (6 bases). The CDR3 length is 13 residues. In germline, CDR1 is MNHEY, CDR2 SVGAGI. Trimming shortened V by 7 bases and J by 5 bases, and 11 bases separated the two germline ends. CDR3 loop: CASTGAPNEKLFF. The CDR3 DNA follows: TGTGCCAGCACGGGGGCACCGAATGAAAAACTGTTTTTT.

This chain links TRBV6-6 with TRBJ2-7; tentative D call: TRBD1 (5 bases). Trimming removed 7 bases from V and 3 bases from J, with 16 bases in between. Per the germline V gene, CDR1 is MNHNY and CDR2 is SVGAGI (reference sequence). This CDR3 is built from 14 residues. The CDR3 loop reads CASIPGQGLYEQYF. For the CDR3, the DNA is TGTGCCAGCATTCCAGGTCAGGGTCTCTACGAGCAGTACTTC.

This clone was seen just once. V and J are TRBV23-1 and TRBJ2-7; weak D call: TRBD1 (7 bases). TRBV23-1 is an ORF, and what it does is uncertain. V shed 7 bases and J shed 3 bases, with 22 bases lying between them. CDR3 length: 16 amino acids. The CDR3 bases are TGCGCCAGCATCCCAATCCGTCCGCAGGGGGGCTACGAGCAGTACTTC. Translation gives CASIPIRPQGGYEQYF.

This chain links TRBV30 with TRBJ1-1; D remains ambiguous. Germline V gene sequence: CDR1 GTSNPN, CDR2 SVGIG (reference sequence). This CDR3 is 12 amino acids long. V dropped 3 bases and J dropped 0 bases, with 5 bases sitting between them. DNA for the CDR3: TGTGCCTGGAGAAGGCTGAACACTGAAGCTTTCTTT. This gives the protein CAWRRLNTEAFF.

The chain links TRBV11-3 to TRBJ2-3; D is unclear. V shed 0 bases and J shed 2 bases, with 12 bases lying between them. The germline V gene encodes CDR1 SGHNT and CDR2 YENEEA. The CDR3 has 16 amino acids. CDR3 loop: CASSLENGPLTDTQYF. The CDR3 coding sequence is TGTGCCAGCAGCTTAGAAAACGGGCCACTCACAGATACGCAGTATTTT.

The CDR3: CASRNRVNGELFF. The CDR3 DNA reads as TGTGCCAGCAGAAACAGGGTTAACGGGGAGCTGTTTTTT. The genes are TRBV9 and TRBJ2-2; D is perhaps TRBD1 (6 bases). V was cut by 5 bases and J by 7 bases, with 12 bases left in between. The CDR3 length is 13 residues. Looked up from germline, CDR1 is SGDLS and CDR2 is YYNGEE.

V usage is TRBV4-2 and J usage is TRBJ2-5; D is ambiguous. The germline gives CDR1 LGHNA, CDR2 YNFKEQ. This CDR3 is 13 amino acids long. V was clipped by 0 bases and J by 5 bases, with 7 bases between them. The CDR3 region is CASSQDLWETQYF. CDR3 DNA sequence: TGTGCCAGCAGCCAAGATCTTTGGGAGACCCAGTACTTC.

The J gene is TRBJ1-1, the V gene TRBV2; TRBD1 is a possible D gene (6 bases). Trimming took 7 bases from V and 0 from J, leaving 12 bases between them. CDR3 length equals 14 residues. Germline loops: CDR1 SNHLY, CDR2 FYNNEI. The CDR3 loop is CASKGGGVNTEAFF. CDR3 DNA sequence: TGTGCCAGCAAGGGGGGCGGCGTGAACACTGAAGCTTTCTTT.

This clone was counted a single time. The rearrangement joins TRBV6-5 to TRBJ2-5; TRBD2 matches at 7 bases. There are 16 residues in the CDR3. The germline CDR1 and CDR2 sequences are MNHEY and SVGAGI. V dropped 0 bases and J dropped 4; count of bases not matched to a gene: 8. In nucleotides, the CDR3 is TGTGCCAGCAGTTACTCTGCAGCGGGATTAGGAGAGACCCAGTACTTC. Residues: CASSYSAAGLGETQYF.

The chain is built from TRBV6-4 and TRBJ2-2; D not certain. Germline V gene data show CDR1 as MRHNA and CDR2 as SNTAGT. With 3 bases removed from V and 1 base from J, the gap between germline ends came to 9 bases. This CDR3 spans 15 amino acids. The CDR3 here is CASSEVLGNTGELFF. CDR3 nucleotide sequence: TGTGCCAGCAGTGAGGTCCTAGGGAACACCGGGGAGCTGTTTTTT.

The chain is built from TRBV7-6 and TRBJ2-1, with TRBD1 as a possible D gene (5 bases). Germline V gene sequence: CDR1 SGHVS, CDR2 FNYEAQ. CDR3 size: 14 residues. The germline V and J ends were trimmed by 9 bases and 5 bases, with 17 bases remaining between them. As DNA, the CDR3 is TGTGCCAGTACGCTACAGGACGCAGACAATGAGCAGTTCTTC. It encodes CASTLQDADNEQFF.

V usage is TRBV19 and J usage is TRBJ1-6; D remains ambiguous. Germline loops: CDR1 LNHDA, CDR2 SQIVND (reference sequence). Trimming removed 3 bases from V and 6 bases from J, with 9 bases in between. The CDR3 is made up of 14 amino acids. The CDR3 protein is CASSIEGFNSPLHF. The CDR3 nucleotides are TGTGCCAGTAGTATTGAAGGGTTTAATTCACCCCTCCACTTT.

This clone has only a few counts. The rearrangement uses TRBV5-4 and TRBJ2-3; D is undetermined. The V end was cut by 1 base, the J end by 6 bases, with 6 bases between. The CDR3 is 12 amino acids. Per the germline V gene, CDR1 is SGHNT and CDR2 is YYREEE (reference sequence). CDR3 protein: CASSLILDTQYF. As DNA, the CDR3 is TGTGCCAGCAGCTTGATCTTGGATACGCAGTATTTT. The variable domain in full, completed from reference TRBV5-4 and TRBJ2-3, reads ETGVTQSPTHLIKTRGQQVTLRCSSQSGHNTVSWYQQALGQGPQFIFQYYREEENGRGNFPPRFSGLQFPNYSSELNVNALELDDSALYLCASSLILDTQYFGPGTRLTVL.

The rearrangement links TRBV10-3 to TRBJ1-1; 7 nucleotides align to TRBD1. Trimming cost V 5 bases and J 1 base; bases outside gene matches: 7. The CDR3 covers 15 residues. CDR1 ENHRY and CDR2 SYGVKD come from the germline V gene. CDR3 nucleotide sequence: TGTGCCATCAGTCCTAGGACAGGAGCGAACACTGAAGCTTTCTTT. It translates to CAISPRTGANTEAFF.

The rearrangement links TRBV7-6 to TRBJ2-7, with 8 bases that match TRBD2. Germline CDR1 is SGHVS and CDR2 is FNYEAQ. The CDR3 consists of 20 residues. V was clipped by 1 base and J by 1 base; unmatched bases: 18. The CDR3 region is CASSLVGGRSFLAGSYEQYF. As DNA, the CDR3 is TGTGCCAGCAGCTTAGTTGGGGGGCGCAGCTTCCTAGCGGGTTCCTACGAGCAGTACTTC.

This clone came up once. Other DNA sequences from this sample encode an identical CDR3 as well. V usage is TRBV2 and J usage is TRBJ1-5; 7 nucleotides match TRBD1. CDR3 length equals 13 residues. Unmatched junction bases numbered 3, after V lost 7 bases and J lost 3 bases. The germline V gene has CDR1 SNHLY and CDR2 FYNNEI. The CDR3 here is CASTGQNNQPQHF. The CDR3 DNA sequence: TGTGCCAGCACGGGACAGAACAATCAGCCCCAGCATTTT. The full variable domain, rest sourced from reference TRBV2 and TRBJ1-5, is EPEVTQTPSHQVTQMGQEVILRCVPISNHLYFYWYRQILGQKVEFLVSFYNNEISEKSEIFDDQFSVERPDGSNFTLKIRSTKLEDSAMYFCASTGQNNQPQHFGDGTRLSIL.

The chain recombines TRBV7-9 with TRBJ2-5; D gene unclear. V gave up 3 bases and J gave up 5 bases, with 19 bases separating them. The germline CDR1 and CDR2 sequences are SEHNR and FQNEAQ (reference sequence). This CDR3 is 16 amino acids long. The CDR3 protein is CASSFYVLRRMETQYF. The CDR3 bases are TGTGCCAGCAGCTTTTATGTCTTGAGGAGAATGGAGACCCAGTACTTC.

The rearrangement links TRBV19 to TRBJ1-5, with no clear D. Germline V gene lookup returns CDR1 LNHDA and CDR2 SQIVND (reference sequence). The CDR3 sequence is 15 residues long. The germline V and J ends were trimmed by 8 bases and 3 bases, with 17 bases remaining between them. The DNA of the CDR3 is TGTGCCAGTGTGGACGGTCTTACGTCCAATCAGCCCCAGCATTTT. Translation gives CASVDGLTSNQPQHF. The whole variable domain, remainder taken from reference TRBV19 and TRBJ1-5, is DGGITQSPKYLFRKEGQNVTLSCEQNLNHDAMYWYRQDPGQGLRLIYYSQIVNDFQKGDIAEGYSVSREKKESFPLTVTSAQKNPTAFYLCASVDGLTSNQPQHFGDGTRLSIL.

The rearrangement joins TRBV30 to TRBJ1-4, with no clear D. Trimming took 0 bases from V and 4 from J, leaving 12 bases between them. The CDR3 runs to 15 residues. Germline V lookup: CDR1 GTSNPN, CDR2 SVGIG (reference sequence). CDR3 bases: TGTGCCTGGAGTGTACCCCGACATAATAATGAAAAACTGTTTTTT. The encoded protein is CAWSVPRHNNEKLFF.

This clone was counted between two and nine times. The DNA of the CDR3 is TGTGCCACCAGCAGTAGTAGGGCCCTGAGGACTAATGAAAAACTGTTTTTT. It is translated as CATSSSRALRTNEKLFF. The chain is built from TRBV15 and TRBJ1-4; no clear D gene. The V end was cut by 3 bases, the J end by 2 bases, with 16 bases between. Germline CDR1 is LNHNV and CDR2 is YYDKDF (reference sequence). The CDR3 is made up of 17 amino acids.

This clone was observed a single time. CDR3 in amino acids: CASSSQGEDWFF. The CDR3 region has the DNA TGTGCCAGCAGCTCTCAGGGCGAGGACTGGTTCTTC. V and J are TRBV5-6 and TRBJ2-1; D may correspond to TRBD1 or TRBD2 (5 bases each). Trimming cost V 3 bases and J 15 bases, with 16 bases left between them. Germline values: CDR1 SGHDT, CDR2 YYEEEE. The CDR3 runs 12 residues. The full variable domain, completed using reference TRBV5-6 and TRBJ2-1, is DAGVTQSPTHLIKTRGQQVTLRCSPKSGHDTVSWYQQALGQGPQFIFQYYEEEERQRGNFPDRFSGHQFPNYSSELNVNALLLGDSALYLCASSSQGEDWFFGPGTRLTVL.

This sequence joins TRBV5-1 and TRBJ1-2; 9 bases are shared with TRBD1. Germline lookup yields CDR1 SGHRS and CDR2 YFSETQ. This CDR3 has 15 residues. The junction had 8 bases not matched to a gene; V was cut back by 0 bases and J by 8 bases. CDR3 coding DNA: TGCGCCAGCAGCTTGGCGGACAGGGGCCCCCGAGGCTACACCTTC. This sequence encodes CASSLADRGPRGYTF.

CDR3 in DNA: TGCGCCAGCAGCTTTCGGACCCAGACTGAAGCTTTCTTT. Residues: CASSFRTQTEAFF. The chain combines TRBV5-1 with TRBJ1-1; D remains unclear. The CDR3 runs to 13 residues. The V end lost 2 bases, the J end lost 5 bases, and 10 bases lay between the germline ends. CDR1 is SGHRS, CDR2 YFSETQ, per germline.

The chain is built from TRBV9 and TRBJ2-1; TRBD1 matches 7 bases. The CDR3 has 17 amino acids. Germline V gene sequence: CDR1 SGDLS, CDR2 YYNGEE. J gave up 5 bases and V 0 bases, and 11 bases lay outside the gene matches. CDR3 in amino acids: CASSVAPRDRTDNEQFF. The CDR3 nucleotides are TGTGCCAGCAGCGTAGCCCCACGGGACAGAACCGACAATGAGCAGTTCTTC.

This clone is a singleton in its sample. The rearrangement uses TRBV13 and TRBJ2-1, with 11 bases aligning to TRBD2. The CDR3 is 18 residues long. The germline V gene encodes CDR1 PRHDT and CDR2 FYEKMQ (reference sequence). Unmatched junction bases numbered 12, after V lost 5 bases and J lost 3 bases. The CDR3, as DNA: TGTGCCAGCAGCCGCCCCACGGGACTAGCGGTCGACTACAATGAGCAGTTCTTC. Translation gives CASSRPTGLAVDYNEQFF.

The rearrangement joins TRBV6-4 to TRBJ1-4, with TRBD1 matching 7 bases. This CDR3 spans 13 amino acids. In germline, CDR1 is MRHNA, CDR2 SNTAGT. The chain's CDR3 is CTTGNISAEKLFF. The CDR3 DNA reads as TGTACGACAGGGAATATTTCGGCCGAAAAACTGTTTTTT.

This chain uses TRBV11-3 with TRBJ2-7; 9 nucleotides match TRBD2. The CDR3 runs 17 residues. V trimming: 0 bases; J trimming: 3 bases; junction bases outside the gene matches: 9. Germline loops: CDR1 SGHNT, CDR2 YENEEA. The chain's CDR3 is CASSLDVFLAGYYEQYF. DNA of the CDR3: TGTGCCAGCAGCTTAGATGTCTTTCTAGCGGGATACTACGAGCAGTACTTC.